This T cell receptor (beta chain) derives from a study of blood T cell repertoires in COVID-19. On the study more broadly: The United States, Italy and Spain were the sources of the acute and convalescent COVID-19 samples.

Repertoires were generated with immunoSEQ multiplex PCR, while TCRdb's copy carries only in-frame clones and drops some. The table shows hundreds of thousands of clones, with about four fifths occurring only once. During the 2 weeks before they entered the study, exposed participants had met someone with a PCR-confirmed or clinician-diagnosed COVID-19 case. With V trimmed by 10 bases and J by 6 bases, 6 bases remained unmatched. CDR3 length: 13 amino acids. Germline values: CDR1 LNHDA, CDR2 SQIVND (reference sequence). Sequencing was carried out using PBMCs or T cells enriched from blood (not recorded which). This rearrangement joins TRBV19 to TRBJ2-1; 10 bases line up with TRBD2. This sequence was found in a middle-aged man who had been exposed to COVID-19. The CDR3 DNA reads TGTGCCACCGGTAGCGGGAGGCTCAATGAGCAGTTCTTC. It specifies CATGSGRLNEQFF.